This T cell receptor beta chain is from a study of T cells in Graves' hyperthyroidism and ophthalmopathy. For the study at large: Peripheral blood samples were taken at initial diagnosis, prior to any treatment.

Per germline, CDR1 SGHRS and CDR2 YFSETQ. Between the trimmed V and J ends, which lost 5 bases and 1 base, there was a span of 12 bases. This CDR3 has 14 residues. The investigators amplified TCR beta CDR3 regions from RNA transcripts. The TCR CDR3 first-round RT-PCR relied on the HTBI primer set. TCRdb recomputed calls from the multiplex PCR reads with MiXCR, one row per CDR3 protein. The sample yields around 340,000 distinct CDR3 sequences, more than 11% seen once. With respect to this clonotype: Its antigen is unknown.

Broader study findings: Ophthalmopathy and stable hyperthyroidism were told apart by a 13 V-J model.

The sample was blood. The sequence was collected from a woman in her 30s with Graves' hyperthyroidism. This sequence joins TRBV5-1 and TRBJ2-5; D is undetermined. The CDR3 DNA is TGCGCCAGCAGTTTTTCTCGAGGCCAAGAGACCCAGTACTTC. Translating it yields CASSFSRGQETQYF. Supplemented by reference TRBV5-1 and TRBJ2-5, the full variable domain reads KAGVTQTPRYLIKTRGQQVTLSCSPISGHRSVSWYQQTPGQGLQFLFEYFSETQRNKGNFPGRFSGRQFSNSRSEMNVSTLELGDSALYLCASSFSRGQETQYFGPGTRLLVL.